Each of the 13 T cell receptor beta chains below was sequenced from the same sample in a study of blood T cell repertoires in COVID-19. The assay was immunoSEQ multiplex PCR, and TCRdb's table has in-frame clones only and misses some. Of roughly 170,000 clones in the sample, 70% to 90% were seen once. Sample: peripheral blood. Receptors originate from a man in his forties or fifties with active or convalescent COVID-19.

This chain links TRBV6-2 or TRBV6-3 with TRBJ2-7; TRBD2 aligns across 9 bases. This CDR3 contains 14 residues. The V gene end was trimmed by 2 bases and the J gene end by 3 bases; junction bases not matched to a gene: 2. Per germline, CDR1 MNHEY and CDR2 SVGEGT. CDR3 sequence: CASSYGTSNYEQYF. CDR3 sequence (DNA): TGTGCCAGCAGTTACGGGACTAGCAACTACGAGCAGTACTTC.

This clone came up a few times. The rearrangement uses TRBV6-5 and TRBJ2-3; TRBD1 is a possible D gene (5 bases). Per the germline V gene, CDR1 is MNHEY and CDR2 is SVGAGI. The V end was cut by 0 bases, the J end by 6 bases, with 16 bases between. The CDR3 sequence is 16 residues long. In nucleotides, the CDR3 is TGTGCCAGCAGTTACTCACAGGCACTGACCCGGGATACGCAGTATTTT. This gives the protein CASSYSQALTRDTQYF.

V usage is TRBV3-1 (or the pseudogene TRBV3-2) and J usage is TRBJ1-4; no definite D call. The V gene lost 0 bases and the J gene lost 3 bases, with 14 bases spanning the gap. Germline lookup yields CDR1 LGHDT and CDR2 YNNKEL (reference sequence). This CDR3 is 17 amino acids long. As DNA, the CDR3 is TGTGCCAGCAGCCAAGAAGATGCGCCTTTAGCTAATGAAAAACTGTTTTTT. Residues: CASSQEDAPLANEKLFF.

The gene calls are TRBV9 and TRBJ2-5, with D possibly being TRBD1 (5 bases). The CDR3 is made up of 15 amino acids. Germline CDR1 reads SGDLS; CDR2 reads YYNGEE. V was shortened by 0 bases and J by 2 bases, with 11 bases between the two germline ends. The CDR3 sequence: CASSVDRGRQETQYF. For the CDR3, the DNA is TGTGCCAGCAGCGTAGATAGGGGAAGGCAAGAGACCCAGTACTTC.

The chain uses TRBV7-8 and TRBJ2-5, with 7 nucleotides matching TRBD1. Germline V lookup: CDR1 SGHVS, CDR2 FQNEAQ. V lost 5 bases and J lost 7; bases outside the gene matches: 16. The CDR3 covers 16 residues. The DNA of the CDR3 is TGTGCCAGCAGCATGATCGACAGGGCCCCTGTTGGGACCCAGTACTTC. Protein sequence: CASSMIDRAPVGTQYF.

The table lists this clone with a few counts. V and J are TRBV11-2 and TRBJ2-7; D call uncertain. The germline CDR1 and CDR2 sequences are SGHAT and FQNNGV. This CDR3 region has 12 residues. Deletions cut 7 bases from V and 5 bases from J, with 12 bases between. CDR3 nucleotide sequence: TGTGCCAGCACCCCCTATCGAAACGAGCAGTACTTC. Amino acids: CASTPYRNEQYF.

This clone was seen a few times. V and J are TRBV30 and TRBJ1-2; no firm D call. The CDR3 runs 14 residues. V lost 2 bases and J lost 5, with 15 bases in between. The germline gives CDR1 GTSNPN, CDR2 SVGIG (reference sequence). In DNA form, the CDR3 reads TGTGCCTGGAGTCGGGAACAGATTCTATATGGCTACACCTTC. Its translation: CAWSREQILYGYTF.

CDR3 protein: CASSWAGPISAGELFF. The CDR3 region has the DNA TGTGCCAGCAGCTGGGCGGGACCGATAAGCGCCGGGGAGCTGTTTTTT. The V and J genes are TRBV11-1 and TRBJ2-2; TRBD2 is a possible D gene (6 bases). Germline V lookup: CDR1 SGHAT, CDR2 FQDESV (reference sequence). The CDR3 has 16 residues. V lost 4 bases to trimming and J lost 6 bases, with 18 bases between them.

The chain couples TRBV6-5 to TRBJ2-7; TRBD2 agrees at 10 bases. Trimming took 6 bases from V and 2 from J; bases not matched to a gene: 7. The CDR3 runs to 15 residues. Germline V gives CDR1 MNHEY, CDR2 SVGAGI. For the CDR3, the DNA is TGTGCCAGCAGCCCCCTAGCGGGGGAGACCTACGAGCAGTACTTC. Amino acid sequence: CASSPLAGETYEQYF.

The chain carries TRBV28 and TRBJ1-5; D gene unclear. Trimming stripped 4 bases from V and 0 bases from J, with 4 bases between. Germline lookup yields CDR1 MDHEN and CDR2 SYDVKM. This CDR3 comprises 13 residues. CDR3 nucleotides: TGTGCCAGCAGTTCAGATAGCAATCAGCCCCAGCATTTT. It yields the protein CASSSDSNQPQHF.

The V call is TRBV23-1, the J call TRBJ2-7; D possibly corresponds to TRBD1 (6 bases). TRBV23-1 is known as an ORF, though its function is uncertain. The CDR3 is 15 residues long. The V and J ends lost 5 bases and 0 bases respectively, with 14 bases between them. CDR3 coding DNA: TGCGCCAGCAGTACCCGACAGGCGCTCTCCTACGAGCAGTACTTC. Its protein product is CASSTRQALSYEQYF.

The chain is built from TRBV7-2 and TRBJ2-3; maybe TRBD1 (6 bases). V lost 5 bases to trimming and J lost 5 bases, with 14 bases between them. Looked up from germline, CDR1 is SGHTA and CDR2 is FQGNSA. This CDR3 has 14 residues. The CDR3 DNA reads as TGTGCCAGCAGCCCTCGGGACAACCGAGATACGCAGTATTTT. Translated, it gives CASSPRDNRDTQYF.

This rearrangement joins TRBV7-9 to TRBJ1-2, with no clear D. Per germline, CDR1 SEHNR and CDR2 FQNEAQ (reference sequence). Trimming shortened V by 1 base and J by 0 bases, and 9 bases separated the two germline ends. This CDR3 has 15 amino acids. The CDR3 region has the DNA TGTGCCAGCAGCTTAGGGTCAGGTTCTAACTATGGCTACACCTTC. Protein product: CASSLGSGSNYGYTF.